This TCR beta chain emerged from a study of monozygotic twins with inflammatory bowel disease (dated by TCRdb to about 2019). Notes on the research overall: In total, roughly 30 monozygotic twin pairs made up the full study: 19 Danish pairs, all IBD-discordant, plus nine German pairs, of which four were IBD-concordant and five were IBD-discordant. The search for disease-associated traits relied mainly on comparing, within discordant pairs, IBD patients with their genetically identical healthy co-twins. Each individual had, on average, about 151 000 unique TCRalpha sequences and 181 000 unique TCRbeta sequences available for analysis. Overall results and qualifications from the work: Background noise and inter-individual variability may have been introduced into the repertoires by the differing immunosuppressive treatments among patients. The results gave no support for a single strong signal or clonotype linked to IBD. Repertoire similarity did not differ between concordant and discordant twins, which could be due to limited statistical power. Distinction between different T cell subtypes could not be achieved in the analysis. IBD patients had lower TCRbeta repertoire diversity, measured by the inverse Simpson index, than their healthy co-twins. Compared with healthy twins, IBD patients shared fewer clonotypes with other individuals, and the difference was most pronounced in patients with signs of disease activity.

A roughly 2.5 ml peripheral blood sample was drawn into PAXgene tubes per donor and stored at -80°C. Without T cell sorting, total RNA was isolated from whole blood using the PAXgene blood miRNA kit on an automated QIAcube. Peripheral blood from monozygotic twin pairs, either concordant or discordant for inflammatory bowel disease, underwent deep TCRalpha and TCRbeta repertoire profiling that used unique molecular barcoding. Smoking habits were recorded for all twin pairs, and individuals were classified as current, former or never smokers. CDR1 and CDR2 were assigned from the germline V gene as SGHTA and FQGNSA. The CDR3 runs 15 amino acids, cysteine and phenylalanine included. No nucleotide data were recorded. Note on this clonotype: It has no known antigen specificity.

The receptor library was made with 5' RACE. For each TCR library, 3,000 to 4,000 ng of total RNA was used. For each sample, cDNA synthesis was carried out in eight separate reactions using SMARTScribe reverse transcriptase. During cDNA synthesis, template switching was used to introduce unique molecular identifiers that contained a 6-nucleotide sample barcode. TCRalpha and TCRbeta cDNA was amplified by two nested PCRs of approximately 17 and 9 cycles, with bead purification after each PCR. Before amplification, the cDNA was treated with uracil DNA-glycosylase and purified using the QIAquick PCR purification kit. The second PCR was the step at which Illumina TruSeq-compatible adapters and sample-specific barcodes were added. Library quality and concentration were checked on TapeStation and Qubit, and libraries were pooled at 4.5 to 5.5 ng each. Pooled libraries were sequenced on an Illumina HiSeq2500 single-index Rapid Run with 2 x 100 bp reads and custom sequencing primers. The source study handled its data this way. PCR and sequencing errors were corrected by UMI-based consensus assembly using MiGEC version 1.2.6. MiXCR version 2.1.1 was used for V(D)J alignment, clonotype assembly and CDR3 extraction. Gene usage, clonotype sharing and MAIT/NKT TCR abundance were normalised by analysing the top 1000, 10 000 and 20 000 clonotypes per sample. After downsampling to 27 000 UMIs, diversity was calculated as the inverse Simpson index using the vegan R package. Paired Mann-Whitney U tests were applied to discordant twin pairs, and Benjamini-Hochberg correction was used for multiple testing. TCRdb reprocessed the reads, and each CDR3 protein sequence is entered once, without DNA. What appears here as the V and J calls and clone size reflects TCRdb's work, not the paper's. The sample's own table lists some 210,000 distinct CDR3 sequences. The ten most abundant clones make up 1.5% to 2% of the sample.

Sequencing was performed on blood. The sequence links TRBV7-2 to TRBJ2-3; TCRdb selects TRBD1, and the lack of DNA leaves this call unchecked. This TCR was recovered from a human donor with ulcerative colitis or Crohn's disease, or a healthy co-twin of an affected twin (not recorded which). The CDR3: CASSFSGGAGDTQYF.